Here is one T cell receptor beta chain with its context. Its target is unknown. Per individual sample, total RNA of at least 6 micrograms was extracted. The data belong to a study of blood T cells in healthy people across ages. Looking at the study overall: Template switching picked up about one barcoded beta molecule for each two T cells. General study results and limits: When one million T cells were used, diversity estimates were thought to be underestimates. It was the long-lived donors that had more naive CD4+ cells and higher diversity than aged donors.

Looked up from germline, CDR1 is MDHEN and CDR2 is SYDVKM. The CDR3 runs to 12 residues. Between the trimmed V and J ends, which lost 4 bases and 7 bases, there was a span of 10 bases. A J-beta primer mix and a sample-barcoded 5' primer were used in a second PCR of roughly 7 to 12 cycles. TCRdb recomputed calls from the 5' RACE reads with MiXCR, one row per CDR3 protein. The table includes about 1,400,000 distinct CDR3 sequences, roughly 60% detected once. The sequenced sample was blood. The chain uses TRBV28 and TRBJ1-2; D not certain. This TCR derives from a man aged 18 to 35 in good health. CDR3 region: CASSWVFGGYTF. The CDR3 coding sequence is TGTGCCAGCAGTTGGGTGTTCGGTGGCTACACCTTC.